This T cell receptor beta chain was sequenced in a study of shared clonotypes between healthy human individuals. Study-wide results and caveats: Some naive CD4 clonotypes, roughly 4.8%, turned up in common across several donors. The study found lower generation probabilities in non-shared clonotypes than in those shared by all four donors.

The data were produced by immunoSEQ multiplex PCR, yet TCRdb's version contains in-frame clones alone and is incomplete. The table lists roughly 1,600,000 clones, less than 99% of them singletons. As to this clone: Antigen unknown.

Trimming shortened V by 0 bases and J by 5 bases, and 16 bases separated the two germline ends. The CDR3 has 16 residues. Germline CDR1 reads SNHLY; CDR2 reads FYNNEI. The chain carries TRBV2 and TRBJ2-5; TRBD1 might be the D (5 bases). The specimen sequenced was naive CD4+ T cells sorted from blood. The subset is: CD45RA+ positively selected. The TCR originated in a man aged 25 to 45 in good health. The CDR3 sequence: CASSEALSRAGETQYF. As DNA, the CDR3 is TGTGCCAGCAGTGAAGCGTTATCCAGGGCCGGCGAGACCCAGTACTTC.